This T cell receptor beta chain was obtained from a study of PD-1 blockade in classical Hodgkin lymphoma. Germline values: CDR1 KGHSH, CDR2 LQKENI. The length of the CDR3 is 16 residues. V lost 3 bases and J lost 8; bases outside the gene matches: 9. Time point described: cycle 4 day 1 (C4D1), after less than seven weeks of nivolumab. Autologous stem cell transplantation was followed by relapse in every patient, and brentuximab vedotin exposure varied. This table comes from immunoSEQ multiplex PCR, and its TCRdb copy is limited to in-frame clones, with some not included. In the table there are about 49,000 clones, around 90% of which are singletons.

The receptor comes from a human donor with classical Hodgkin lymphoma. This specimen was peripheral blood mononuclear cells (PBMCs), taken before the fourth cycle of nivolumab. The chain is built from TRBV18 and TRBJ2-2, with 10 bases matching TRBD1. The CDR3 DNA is TGTGCCAGCTCACCCTACGGACAGGGGGGAAGAGGGGAGCTGTTTTTT. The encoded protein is CASSPYGQGGRGELFF.